Sequencing of this T cell receptor (beta chain) was carried out in a study of T cell responses to AZD1222 COVID-19 vaccine. The study, taken as a whole, reports: Baseline seropositives among AZD1222 recipients totaled only five to seven. It should be noted that donors were predominantly white British and more often female, and clonal diversity was possibly underestimated. Sampling that yielded the repertoires occurred only after the peak T cell response.

CDR1 SGHVS and CDR2 FQNEAQ come from the germline V gene. The V and J ends lost 3 bases and 5 bases respectively, with 13 bases between them. The CDR3 extends over 14 amino acids. Data came from immunoSEQ multiplex PCR; TCRdb stores just in-frame clones and leaves some out. This sample has around 130,000 clones; more than 70% occur once, and the top ten carry 3% to 4%. A note on this clone: Its specificity is not known.

Both about-4-week and about-12-week second-dose recipients were combined. The genes are TRBV7-8 and TRBJ1-1; tentatively, D is TRBD1 (5 bases). The clonotype comes from an adult who received the AZD1222 COVID-19 vaccine. Source: peripheral blood, taken 28 days after the second AZD1222 dose. The CDR3 coding sequence is TGTGCCAGCAGCTTCACGGGGGAGGGGACTGAAGCTTTCTTT. Amino acid sequence: CASSFTGEGTEAFF.